The 15 T cell receptor beta chains listed next were all sequenced from one sample in a study of T cells in women clearing cervical HPV infection. Only in-frame clones appear in the TCRdb table, and some are missing; sequencing was by immunoSEQ multiplex PCR. Its table records 15,000 to 20,000 clones. The specimen sequenced was blood buffy coat. The source of these receptors is a woman aged 18-70 years with a cervical HPV16 infection that either progressed to CIN3+ or cleared (not recorded which).

Comment on this clone: Read coverage stops 3 residues before the CDR3 terminus; the germline J gene supplies the remainder. The J gene is TRBJ2-3, the V gene TRBV19, with D possibly matching TRBD1 (5 bases). Germline CDR1 and CDR2: LNHDA and SQIVND (reference sequence). This CDR3 spans 15 amino acids. CDR3 protein: CASSIDRVTQETQYF. The CDR3 bases that were read are TGTGCCAGTAGTATAGACAGGGTAACGCAAGAGACG.

As regards this clone: With the read ending 3 residues before the CDR3 end, the germline J gene is used to fill in that end. This rearrangement joins TRBV18 to TRBJ2-7; 8 bases match TRBD1. CDR3 size: 14 residues. Per germline, CDR1 KGHSH and CDR2 LQKENI. V shed 6 bases and J 5 bases; nucleotides not matched to a gene: 9. The CDR3 DNA, read in part, is TGTGCCAGCTCCCCCATGGACAGGGCTCACGAG. It specifies CASSPMDRAHE. The whole CDR3 protein reads CASSPMDRAHEQYF.

Comments on this clone: Coverage ceases 3 residues before the CDR3 finishes, and the germline J gene fills in the end. The genes are TRBV19 and TRBJ1-2; tentative D call: TRBD1 (6 bases). The CDR3 spans 15 residues. The V gene's germline CDR1 is LNHDA and CDR2 SQIVND (reference sequence). CDR3 amino acids: CASTATGPPVYDYTF. The CDR3 bases that were read are TGTGCCAGTACTGCGACAGGCCCCCCTGTTTACGAC.

With regard to this clone: A read error may account for a junction end that differs from germline. The read falls 3 residues short of the CDR3 end, and the missing part is taken from the germline J gene. Other DNA sequences in this sample translate to the same CDR3. The rearrangement joins TRBV20-1 to TRBJ1-2; D remains unclear. This CDR3 comprises 16 residues. Germline CDR1 reads DFQATT; CDR2 reads SNEGSKA (reference sequence). CDR3 sequence reads: CSARGVMWWPNYGYTF. Partial CDR3 DNA: TGCAGTGCTAGAGGAGTGATGTGGTGGCCAAACTATGGA.

To note about this clone: The sequenced fragment ends 3 residues before the CDR3 boundary, so the rest is inferred from the germline J gene. The chain combines TRBV5-1 with TRBJ2-3; no firm D call. The CDR3 contains 11 residues. Germline assignment: CDR1 SGHRS and CDR2 YFSETQ. The sequenced part of the CDR3 DNA is TGCGCCAGCAACTTTCAGGAGACG. Encoded protein: CASNFQET. The whole CDR3 protein is CASNFQETQYF.

For this clone: The CDR3 goes on 3 residues after the read ends, and that part is filled in from the germline J gene. The chain links TRBV2 to TRBJ2-1; D remains ambiguous. CDR3 size: 15 residues. The germline V gene has CDR1 SNHLY and CDR2 FYNNEI. Trimming left V 3 bases short and J 6 bases short, with 15 bases between. The sequenced CDR3 bases are TGTGCCAGCAGTGAGGTAGGGTTGGGCACCAATGAG. This gives the protein CASSEVGLGTNE. The full CDR3 sequence reads CASSEVGLGTNEQFF.

Comments on this clone: The read falls 3 residues short of the CDR3 end, and the missing part is taken from the germline J gene. The chain joins TRBV20-1 to TRBJ2-7; 9 nucleotides agree with TRBD1. J was trimmed by 2 bases and V by 6 bases; bases with no gene match: 2. The germline CDR1 and CDR2 sequences are DFQATT and SNEGSKA (reference sequence). There are 12 residues in the CDR3. CDR3 sequence: CSARTGAYEQYF. The sequenced CDR3 bases are TGCAGTGCAAGGACAGGGGCCTACGAG.

Comments on this clone: The read terminates 3 residues ahead of where the CDR3 ends, so the germline J gene completes it. J is TRBJ2-4 and V is TRBV4-2; 7 bases line up with TRBD1. Germline CDR1 reads LGHNA; CDR2 reads YNFKEQ. V shed 2 bases, J shed 0 bases, and the junction held 4 bases outside the gene matches. This CDR3 region has 16 residues. The part of the CDR3 DNA that was read is TGTGCCAGCAGCCAACAACAGGGGCTAGCCAAAAACATT. Translated: CASSQQQGLAKNI. The CDR3, in full, reads CASSQQQGLAKNIQYF.

Worth noting for this clone: The read finishes 3 residues shy of the CDR3 end, and the germline J gene is used to complete it. This sequence joins TRBV5-1 and TRBJ2-2, with D maybe TRBD1 (6 bases). This CDR3 is 14 amino acids long. Germline CDR1 is SGHRS and CDR2 is YFSETQ. The chain's CDR3 is CASSFGQLNEKLFF. CDR3 DNA, as far as it was read: TGCGCCAGCAGCTTCGGACAGCTTAATGAAAAG.

A word on this clone: The read finishes 3 residues shy of the CDR3 end, and the germline J gene is used to complete it. This chain uses TRBV20-1 with TRBJ2-1; weak D call: TRBD1 (6 bases). From germline, CDR1 is DFQATT and CDR2 SNEGSKA (reference sequence). The CDR3 extends over 12 amino acids. V lost 7 bases, J lost 7 bases, and 14 bases lay in between. The sequenced CDR3 bases are TGCAGTGTCAGGGGTGTAAGGAATGAG. Encoded protein: CSVRGVRNE. The full CDR3 reads CSVRGVRNEQFF.

Turning to this clone: The CDR3 is cut off 3 residues early in the read; its end comes from the germline J gene. The chain combines TRBV6-1 with TRBJ1-2; 7 bases match TRBD1. The CDR3 consists of 14 residues. After removal of 2 bases from V and 6 bases from J, the junction contained 6 bases not matched to a gene. Germline CDR1 is MNHNS and CDR2 is SASEGT. CDR3 bases read: TGTGCCAGCAGTGAACAACAGGGGTTAGATGGC. It codes for CASSEQQGLDG. The whole CDR3 sequence reads CASSEQQGLDGYTF.

As regards this clone: The CDR3 end falls 3 residues outside the read, so it is completed with the germline J gene. This rearrangement joins TRBV20-1 to TRBJ2-3, with 7 bases that match TRBD1. This CDR3 is 14 amino acids long. CDR1 is DFQATT, CDR2 SNEGSKA, per germline (reference sequence). This chain's CDR3 is CSARQGDSQETQYF. Incomplete CDR3 DNA: TGCAGTGCTCGACAGGGAGATAGCCAAGAGACG.

About this clone itself: Read coverage stops 3 residues before the CDR3 terminus; the germline J gene supplies the remainder. The genes are TRBV5-1 and TRBJ1-6; unclear D gene. V gave up 4 bases and J gave up 0 bases, with 14 bases separating them. CDR1 is SGHRS, CDR2 YFSETQ, per germline. The CDR3 length is 17 residues. CDR3 DNA (partial): TGCGCCAGCAGCCCATCCCAGGCGAGCTCCTATAATTCACCC. Translated: CASSPSQASSYNSP. The entire CDR3 is CASSPSQASSYNSPLHF. The full variable domain, rest sourced from reference TRBV5-1 and TRBJ1-6, is KAGVTQTPRYLIKTRGQQVTLSCSPISGHRSVSWYQQTPGQGLQFLFEYFSETQRNKGNFPGRFSGRQFSNSRSEMNVSTLELGDSALYLCASSPSQASSYNSPLHFGNGTRLTVT.

This chain's CDR3 is CASSYSYEQYF. CDR3 DNA (partial): TGTGCCAGCAGCTATTCTTACGAG. This rearrangement joins TRBV5-8 to TRBJ2-7; D is unclear. The read terminates 3 residues before the CDR3 end, so the remaining end is supplied by the germline J gene. The CDR3 extends over 11 amino acids. The V gene's germline CDR1 is SGHTS and CDR2 YDEGEE. Trimming left V 3 bases short and J 4 bases short, with 5 bases between.

Of note for this clone: The CDR3 extends 3 residues past the end of the read, so its final part is completed from the germline J gene. This rearrangement joins TRBV28 to TRBJ2-7, with D maybe TRBD2 (7 bases). This CDR3 is built from 17 residues. Trimming pared 3 bases from V and 1 base from J, leaving 19 bases between. CDR1 MDHEN and CDR2 SYDVKM come from the germline V gene. CDR3 DNA (partial): TGTGCCAGCAGTTTCCCCGCGGGGGCTGTAAATTCCTACGAG. Its protein product is CASSFPAGAVNSYE. The CDR3, in full, reads CASSFPAGAVNSYEQYF.